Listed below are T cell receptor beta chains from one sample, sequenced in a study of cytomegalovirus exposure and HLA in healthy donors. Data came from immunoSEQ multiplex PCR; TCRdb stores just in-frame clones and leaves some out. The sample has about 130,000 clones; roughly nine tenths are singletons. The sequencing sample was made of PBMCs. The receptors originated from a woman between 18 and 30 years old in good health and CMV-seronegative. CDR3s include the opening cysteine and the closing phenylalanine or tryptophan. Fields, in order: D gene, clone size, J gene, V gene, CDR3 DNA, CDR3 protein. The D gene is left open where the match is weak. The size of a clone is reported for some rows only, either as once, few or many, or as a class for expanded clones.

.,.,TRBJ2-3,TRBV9,TGTGCCAGCAGCGTAGGGTCAGGAGTGGGGGCGACAGATACGCAGTATTTT,CASSVGSGVGATDTQYF
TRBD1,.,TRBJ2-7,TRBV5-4,TGTGCCAGCAGTACCCCGACAGGGGGTAACGAGCAGTACTTC,CASSTPTGGNEQYF
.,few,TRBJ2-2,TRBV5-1,TGCGCCAGCAGCTTGTTCAGGGAGAACACCGGGGAGCTGTTTTTT,CASSLFRENTGELFF
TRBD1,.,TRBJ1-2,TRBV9,TGTGCCAGCAGCACCGGGACAGGAAGCAACTATGGCTACACCTTC,CASSTGTGSNYGYTF
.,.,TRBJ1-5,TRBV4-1,TGCGCCAGCAGCCAAGAGGGTCAGGGCTTACAGCCCCAGCATTTT,CASSQEGQGLQPQHF
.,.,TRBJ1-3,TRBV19,TGTGCCAGTAGTAGCGTCAAGCCAACTGGAAACACCATATATTTT,CASSSVKPTGNTIYF
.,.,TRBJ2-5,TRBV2,TGTGCCAGCAGTGATGCGGCCTCATTTCAAGAGACCCAGTACTTC,CASSDAASFQETQYF
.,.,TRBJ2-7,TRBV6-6,TGTGCCAGCAGCCCGTCCTGGGGCTGGGACGAGCAGTACTTC,CASSPSWGWDEQYF
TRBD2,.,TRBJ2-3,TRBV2,TGTGCCAGCAGTGAAGGGCCTAGCGGGGGGGCCGGGACGCAGTATTTT,CASSEGPSGGAGTQYF
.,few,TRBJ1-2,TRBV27,TGTGCCAGCAGGCGGGCAGGGGATTATGGCTACACCTTC,CASRRAGDYGYTF
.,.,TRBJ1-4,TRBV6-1,TGTGCCAGCAGCGAAAGGGGGTTGCGTGAAAAACTGTTTTTT,CASSERGLREKLFF
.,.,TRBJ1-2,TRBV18,.,CASSPVGLGSTF
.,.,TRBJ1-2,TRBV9,TGTGCCAGCAGCGTGGGGGGGAACACAGGACCCTATGGCTACACCTTC,CASSVGGNTGPYGYTF
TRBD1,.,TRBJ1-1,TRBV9,TGTGCCAGCAGCGGCGCAACAGGGGTATACACTGAAGCTTTCTTT,CASSGATGVYTEAFF
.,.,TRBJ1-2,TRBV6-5,TGTGCCAGCAGTTACTCGTCTGGAAAGGGGTATGGCTACACCTTC,CASSYSSGKGYGYTF
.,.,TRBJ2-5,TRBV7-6,TGTGCCAGCAGTCCGCAATTAAGACTGTCGGAGACCCAGTACTTC,CASSPQLRLSETQYF
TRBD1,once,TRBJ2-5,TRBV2,TGTGCCAGCAGTGAATCGACAGGGGGCCTGGAGACCCAGTACTTC,CASSESTGGLETQYF
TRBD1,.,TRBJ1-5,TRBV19,TGTGCCACCTTGACAGGGGATGGACCGGGAACTTATAGCAATCAGCCCCAGCATTTT,CATLTGDGPGTYSNQPQHF
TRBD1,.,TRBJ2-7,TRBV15,TGTGCCACCGCCGGACAGGGCTCCTACGAGCAGTACTTC,CATAGQGSYEQYF
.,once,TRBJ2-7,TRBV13,TGTGCCAGCAGCTTAGGGAGGGACTACGAGCAGTACTTC,CASSLGRDYEQYF
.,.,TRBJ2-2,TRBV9,TGTGCCAGCAGCGAGGAGGCTTCGAACACCGGGGAGCTGTTTTTT,CASSEEASNTGELFF
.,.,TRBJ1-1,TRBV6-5,TGTGCCAGCACCGGACAGATGAACACTGAAGCTTTCTTT,CASTGQMNTEAFF
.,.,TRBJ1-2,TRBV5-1,TGCGCCAGCAGCTTGGGCCAGGCGAACTATGGCTACACCTTC,CASSLGQANYGYTF
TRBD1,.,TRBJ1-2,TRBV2,TGTGCCAGCAGTTCCGACAGGGCCGTCTATGGCTACACCTTC,CASSSDRAVYGYTF
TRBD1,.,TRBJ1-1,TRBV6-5,TGTGCCAGCAAGGGACAGCTGAACACTGAAGCTTTCTTT,CASKGQLNTEAFF
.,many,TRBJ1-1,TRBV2,TGTGCCTGGGGGGGTATGTCGGCGAACACTGAAGCTTTCTTT,CAWGGMSANTEAFF
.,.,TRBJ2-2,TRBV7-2,TGTGCCAGCAGCTTAGAGTTCGGGACCGGGGAGCTGTTTTTT,CASSLEFGTGELFF
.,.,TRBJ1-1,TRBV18,TGTGCCAGCTCACCGCCATTCGACTCGGAAGCTTTCTTT,CASSPPFDSEAFF
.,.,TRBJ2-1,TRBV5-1,TGCGCCAGCAGCTTGGGGGGTCTGGGAGCAGGTGTAAGATCCTACAATGAGCAGTTCTTC,CASSLGGLGAGVRSYNEQFF
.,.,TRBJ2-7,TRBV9,TGTGCCAGCAGCGTAGCGGGGGGCTGGTACGAGCAGTACTTC,CASSVAGGWYEQYF
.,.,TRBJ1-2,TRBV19,TGTGCCAGTAGTAGACAGGACCCCGGAGGCTACACCTTC,CASSRQDPGGYTF